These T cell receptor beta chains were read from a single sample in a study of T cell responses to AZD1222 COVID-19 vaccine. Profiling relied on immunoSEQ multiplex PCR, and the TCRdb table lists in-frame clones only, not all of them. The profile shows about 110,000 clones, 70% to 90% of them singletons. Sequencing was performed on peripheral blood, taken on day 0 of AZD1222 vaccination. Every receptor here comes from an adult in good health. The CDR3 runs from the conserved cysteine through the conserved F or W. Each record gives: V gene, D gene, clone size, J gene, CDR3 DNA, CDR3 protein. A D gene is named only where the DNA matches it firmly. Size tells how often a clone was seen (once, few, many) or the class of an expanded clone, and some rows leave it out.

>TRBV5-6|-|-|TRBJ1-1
TGTGCCAGCAGCGTGTCCAGGGGCGCTGAAGCTTTCTTT
CASSVSRGAEAFF
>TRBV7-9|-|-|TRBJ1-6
TGTGCCAGCAGCTTAGAAGTAGCTAATTCACCCCTCCACTTT
CASSLEVANSPLHF
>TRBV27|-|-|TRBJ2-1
TGTGCCAGCAGATCGGGCGGGGCGAGCTCCTACAATGAGCAGTTCTTC
CASRSGGASSYNEQFF
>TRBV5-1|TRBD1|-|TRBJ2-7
TGCGCCAGCAGCTCACTCCAGCAGGGGGCCTACGAGCAGTACTTC
CASSSLQQGAYEQYF
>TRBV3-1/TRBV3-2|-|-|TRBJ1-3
TGTGCCAGCAGCCCCGGAGGTTCTGGAAACACCATATATTTT
CASSPGGSGNTIYF
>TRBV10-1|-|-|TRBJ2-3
TGCGCCAGCAGTGGACAAACTAGCACAGATACGCAGTATTTT
CASSGQTSTDTQYF
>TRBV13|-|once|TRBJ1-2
TGTGCCAGCAGCTTAGATCCGGCAAACTATGGCTACACCTTC
CASSLDPANYGYTF
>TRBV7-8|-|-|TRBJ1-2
TGTGCCAGCAGCTCCCCGGACAGCTCCTATGGCTACACCTTC
CASSSPDSSYGYTF
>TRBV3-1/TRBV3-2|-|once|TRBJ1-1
TGTGCCAGCAGCCATTCAGGCCCTGAAGCTTTCTTT
CASSHSGPEAFF
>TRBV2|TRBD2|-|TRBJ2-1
TGTGCCAGCAGTGAACAAAGCGGGGGGCTCAATGAGCAGTTCTTC
CASSEQSGGLNEQFF
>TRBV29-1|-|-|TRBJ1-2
TGCAGCGTTACCCGGGACGGAGTCTACACCTTC
CSVTRDGVYTF
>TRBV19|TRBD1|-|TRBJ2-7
TGTGCCAGTAGTACCCAGGGGGCCTACGAGCAGTACTTC
CASSTQGAYEQYF
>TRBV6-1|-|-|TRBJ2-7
TGTGCCAGCACTAAAGCCGAAGGCTTTGGGCGCTACGAGCAGTACTTC
CASTKAEGFGRYEQYF
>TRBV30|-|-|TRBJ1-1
TGTGCCTGGAGTTTGGGTAGACTCACTGAAGCTTTCTTT
CAWSLGRLTEAFF
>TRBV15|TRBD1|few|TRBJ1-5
TGTGCCACCCAAACAGGGGGAACTAGCAATCAGCCCCAGCATTTT
CATQTGGTSNQPQHF
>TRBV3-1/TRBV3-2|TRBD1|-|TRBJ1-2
TGTGCCAGCAGCGCTCCGGGACAGGGGGGGCCTGGGGACTATGGCTACACCTTC
CASSAPGQGGPGDYGYTF
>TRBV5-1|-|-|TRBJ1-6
TGCGCCAGCAGCTTGGGACAGATTAATTCACCCCTCCACTTT
CASSLGQINSPLHF
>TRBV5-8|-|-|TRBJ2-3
TGTGCCAGCAGCTTTACATTCGCGGATACGCAGTATTTT
CASSFTFADTQYF
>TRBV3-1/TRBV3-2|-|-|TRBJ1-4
TGTGCCAGCAGCCAAGTAAGCCCGATAAGGGAAAAACTGTTTTTT
CASSQVSPIREKLFF
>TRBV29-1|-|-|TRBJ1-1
TGCAGCGTTGTCGAGTCGGGGGACACTGAAGCTTTCTTT
CSVVESGDTEAFF
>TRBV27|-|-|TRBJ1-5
TGTGCCAGCAGTCTCGGTTCGGGGTGGCCCCAGCATTTT
CASSLGSGWPQHF
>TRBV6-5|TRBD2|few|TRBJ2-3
TGTGCCAGCAGTTACTCTAGCGGGGGGGCCGTCGATACGCAGTATTTT
CASSYSSGGAVDTQYF
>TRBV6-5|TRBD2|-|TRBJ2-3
TGTGCCAGCAGTTCCCCAAGCGGGGGGGGCACAGATACGCAGTATTTT
CASSSPSGGGTDTQYF
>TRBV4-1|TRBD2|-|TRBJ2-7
TGCGCCAGCAGCCAAGATGAACTAGCGGGAGGGGAGGGCTACGAGCAGTACTTC
CASSQDELAGGEGYEQYF
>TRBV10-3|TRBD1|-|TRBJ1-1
TGTGCCATCAGTCCCACCGCGGGACAGGAAGCTTTCTTT
CAISPTAGQEAFF
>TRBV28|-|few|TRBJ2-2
TGTGCCAGCAGGCTGCCGGGCCACCGGGGTACCGGGGAGCTGTTTTTT
CASRLPGHRGTGELFF
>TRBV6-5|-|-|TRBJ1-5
TGTGCCAGCAGTTACTCGAAAACAGGGAGTCAGCCCCAGCATTTT
CASSYSKTGSQPQHF
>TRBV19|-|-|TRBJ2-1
TGTGCCAGTGAGGTCCGGGACGGGATTACCGCTGAGCAGTTCTTC
CASEVRDGITAEQFF
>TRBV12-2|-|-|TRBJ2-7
TGTGCAAGTCGCTTTTTGCGGGAGCAGTACTTC
CASRFLREQYF
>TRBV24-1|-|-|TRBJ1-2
TGTGCCACCAGTGATAGCGAGGCGTATGGCTACACCTTC
CATSDSEAYGYTF
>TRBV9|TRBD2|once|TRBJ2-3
TGTGCCAGCAGCATAAATAGCGGGGGGGCCGATACGCAGTATTTT
CASSINSGGADTQYF
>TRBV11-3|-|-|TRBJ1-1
TGTGCCAGCAGCCTCCTTAGGATAAGCACTGAAGCTTTCTTT
CASSLLRISTEAFF
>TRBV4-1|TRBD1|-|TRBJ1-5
TGCGCCAGCAGCCAAGAGACAGGACAGGGGCATCAGCCCCAGCATTTT
CASSQETGQGHQPQHF
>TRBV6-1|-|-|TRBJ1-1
TGTGCCAGCAGTGAGAAGGGAAACACTGAAGCTTTCTTT
CASSEKGNTEAFF
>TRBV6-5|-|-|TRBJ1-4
TGTGCCAGCAGTTACTCTGGAGCCAGGGATGAAAAACTGTTTTTT
CASSYSGARDEKLFF
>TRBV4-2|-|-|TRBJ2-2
TGTGCCAGCAGCCAAGACTGGAAAGGGTGGATGGGCGGGGAGCTGTTTTTT
CASSQDWKGWMGGELFF
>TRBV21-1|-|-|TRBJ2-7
TGTGCCAGCAGCAAAGGGGAGGGAGTCGGAGCGGGAGTAGGATACGAGCAGTACTTC
CASSKGEGVGAGVGYEQYF
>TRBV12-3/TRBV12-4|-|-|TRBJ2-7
TGTGCCAGCACCCCTTCCGGGGGAGTCGAGCAGTACTTC
CASTPSGGVEQYF
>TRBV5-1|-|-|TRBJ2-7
TGCGCCAGCGGCACGGACGGAGACTACGAGCAGTACTTC
CASGTDGDYEQYF
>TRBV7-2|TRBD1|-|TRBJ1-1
TGTGCCAGCAGCTTCACCTCGACAGGGATGAACACTGAAGCTTTCTTT
CASSFTSTGMNTEAFF
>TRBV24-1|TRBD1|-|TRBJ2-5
TGTGCCACCAGTAGACAGGGGTTGTTTGAGACCCAGTACTTC
CATSRQGLFETQYF
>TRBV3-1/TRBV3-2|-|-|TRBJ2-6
TGTGCCAGCAGCACCCGGGGACCTGGGGCCAACGTCCTGACTTTC
CASSTRGPGANVLTF
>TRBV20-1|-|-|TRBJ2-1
TGCAGTGCGTGGGGCAATGAGCAGTTCTTC
CSAWGNEQFF
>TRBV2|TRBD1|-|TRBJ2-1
TGTGCCAGCCGTGGACAGGGTACTGTAAATGAGCAGTTCTTC
CASRGQGTVNEQFF
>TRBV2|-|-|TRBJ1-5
TGTGCCAGCAGTTCACAGTTAGGCGGCAATCAGCCCCAGCATTTT
CASSSQLGGNQPQHF
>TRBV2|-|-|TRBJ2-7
TGTGCCAGCAGTGAAGGGATTCCCTACGAGCAGTACTTC
CASSEGIPYEQYF
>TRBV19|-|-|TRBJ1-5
TGTGCCAGTAGTATAGTGTCCAGGCCAGCCAATCAGCCCCAGCATTTT
CASSIVSRPANQPQHF
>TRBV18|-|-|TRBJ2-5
TGTGCCAGCTCACCAGGGTTCGGAGAGACCCAGTACTTC
CASSPGFGETQYF
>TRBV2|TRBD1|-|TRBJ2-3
TGTGCCAGCAGATCCGGGACAGGGGGCTTAGATACGCAGTATTTT
CASRSGTGGLDTQYF
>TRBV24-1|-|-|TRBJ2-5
TGTGCCACCAGTGGTGCAGGCTACCAAGAGACCCAGTACTTC
CATSGAGYQETQYF
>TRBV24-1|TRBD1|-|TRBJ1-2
TGTGCCACCAGTGATTTGCAGGGGGCTGGCTACACCTTC
CATSDLQGAGYTF
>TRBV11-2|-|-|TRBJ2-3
TGTGCCAGCAGCTTAGTGAGCTCAGCGCTAGATACGCAGTATTTT
CASSLVSSALDTQYF
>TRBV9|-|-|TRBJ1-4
TGTGCCAGCAGCGTAGCCCCGGGACTGTCTAATGAAAAACTGTTTTTT
CASSVAPGLSNEKLFF